This T cell receptor beta chain was recorded in a study of T cells in Graves' hyperthyroidism and ophthalmopathy. Amplification of TCR beta CDR3 regions was performed using RNA transcripts as template. The TCR CDR3 was amplified in a first-round RT-PCR using the HTBI primer set. TCRdb passed the multiplex PCR reads through MiXCR, listing each CDR3 protein once. The sample shows 20,000 to 30,000 distinct CDR3 sequences, roughly 49% of them seen only once. The sequence was obtained from a middle-aged woman with Graves' hyperthyroidism that later progressed to Graves' ophthalmopathy. Sequenced sample: blood.

In nucleotides, the CDR3 is TGTGCCAGCAGCACGCGGGCGGATACGCAGTATTTT. It translates to CASSTRADTQYF. The rearrangement uses TRBV4-2 and TRBJ2-3; TRBD2 is a possible D gene (5 bases). This CDR3 contains 12 residues. V lost 5 bases, J lost 6 bases, and 9 bases lay in between. Germline CDR1 reads LGHNA; CDR2 reads YNFKEQ.